A single sample gave rise to the 13 T cell receptor beta chains below, sequenced in a study of shared clonotypes between healthy human individuals (dated by TCRdb to 2018 to 2021). Library preparation used the immunoSEQ multiplex PCR assay. TCRdb's version of the immuneACCESS table is confined to in-frame rearrangements and falls short of the full clone set. An unresolved V gene accounts for under half of the shortfall where checked; the remainder is of unknown origin. The sample records over 300,000 clones, around 86% of which are singletons. The top ten constitute under 20% of the sample. The sequenced material came from memory CD8+ T cells sorted from blood. The cell subset or site label on this specimen signifies: CD45RO+ cells pooled with CCR7-negative TemRA cells. The receptors shown here come from a man aged 18 to 29 in good health.

This CDR3 is CAWRGQMNTEAFF. The CDR3 DNA follows: TGTGCCTGGCGGGGACAGATGAACACTGAAGCTTTCTTT. The chain uses TRBV30 and TRBJ1-1; 7 bases match TRBD1. The trim removed 5 bases at V and 0 bases at J, leaving 3 bases unmatched. This CDR3 is 13 amino acids long. In germline, CDR1 is GTSNPN, CDR2 SVGIG (reference sequence).

This clone was recorded a few times. The J gene is TRBJ1-3, the V gene TRBV7-6; 9 positions agree with TRBD1. CDR1 and CDR2 from the germline V gene are SGHVS and FNYEAQ. V was pared by 5 bases and J by 5 bases, with 10 bases of the junction left unmatched. CDR3 length: 16 amino acids. This CDR3 is CASSPDVGTGRNTIYF. The CDR3 region has the DNA TGTGCCAGCAGCCCCGATGTCGGGACAGGGAGAAACACCATATATTTT. The full variable domain, its missing parts supplied by reference TRBV7-6 and TRBJ1-3, is GAGVSQSPRYKVTKRGQDVALRCDPISGHVSLYWYRQALGQGPEFLTYFNYEAQQDKSGLPNDRFSAERPEGSISTLTIQRTEQRDSAMYRCASSPDVGTGRNTIYFGEGSWLTVV.

This rearrangement joins TRBV4-3 to TRBJ2-1; unclear D gene. Germline CDR1 LGHNA, CDR2 YSLEER. The CDR3 extends over 16 amino acids. Trimming left V 1 base short and J 6 bases short, with 16 bases between. The CDR3 region is CASSQVGIRWGNEQFF. The CDR3 region has the DNA TGCGCCAGCAGCCAAGTAGGGATCAGGTGGGGCAATGAGCAGTTCTTC.

The chain uses TRBV9 and TRBJ1-2, with no clear D. The germline V and J ends were trimmed by 4 bases and 1 base, with 14 bases remaining between them. The CDR3 length is 15 residues. The V gene's germline CDR1 is SGDLS and CDR2 YYNGEE. The CDR3 nucleotides read TGTGCCAGCAGCCGAGGATCGTATTATAACTATGGCTACACCTTC. Protein product: CASSRGSYYNYGYTF.

This chain connects TRBV2 to TRBJ1-1; maybe TRBD1 (5 bases). In germline, CDR1 is SNHLY, CDR2 FYNNEI. Trimming shortened V by 5 bases and J by 1 base, and 8 bases separated the two germline ends. The CDR3 is 13 amino acids. CDR3 sequence reads: CASSIQGNTEAFF. The DNA for the CDR3 is TGTGCCAGCAGTATCCAGGGGAACACTGAAGCTTTCTTT. The whole variable domain, remainder taken from reference TRBV2 and TRBJ1-1, is EPEVTQTPSHQVTQMGQEVILRCVPISNHLYFYWYRQILGQKVEFLVSFYNNEISEKSEIFDDQFSVERPDGSNFTLKIRSTKLEDSAMYFCASSIQGNTEAFFGQGTRLTVV.

The chain employs TRBV6-5 and TRBJ2-3; TRBD2 might be the D (6 bases). Germline CDR1 and CDR2: MNHEY and SVGAGI. V lost 6 bases and J lost 5, with 15 bases in between. This CDR3 contains 14 residues. CDR3 DNA sequence: TGTGCCAGCAGCCTACTCGGGGGAGAAGATACGCAGTATTTT. It is translated as CASSLLGGEDTQYF.

This chain links TRBV7-3 with TRBJ2-2; no reliable D call. The germline CDR1 and CDR2 sequences are SGHTA and FQGTGA. V lost 3 bases and J lost 0, with 5 bases in between. The CDR3 loop spans 14 amino acids. The CDR3 region has the DNA TGTGCCAGCAGCTTTTACGCGAACACCGGGGAGCTGTTTTTT. Encoded protein: CASSFYANTGELFF.

The chain couples TRBV11-2 to TRBJ1-2, with no clear D. Trimming removed 0 bases from V and 8 bases from J, with 19 bases in between. The CDR3 is 16 amino acids. CDR1 and CDR2 from the germline V gene are SGHAT and FQNNGV. CDR3 nucleotides: TGTGCCAGCAGCTTAGAATATCCGGGCCGCAGAAGGGGCTACACCTTC. As protein: CASSLEYPGRRRGYTF.

The chain links TRBV10-3 to TRBJ2-2; a possible D gene is TRBD1 (5 bases). Germline V lookup: CDR1 ENHRY, CDR2 SYGVKD. The CDR3 spans 16 residues. V lost 0 bases and J lost 0, with 8 bases in between. CDR3 coding DNA: TGTGCCATCAGTGAGTCAGCAGGGCCGAACACCGGGGAGCTGTTTTTT. This encodes CAISESAGPNTGELFF.

The rearrangement uses TRBV30 and TRBJ2-5; possibly TRBD2 for D (5 bases). The CDR3 runs to 12 residues. Germline CDR1 GTSNPN, CDR2 SVGIG (reference sequence). CDR3 loop: CANPDGMETQYF. CDR3 in DNA: TGTGCTAACCCCGACGGGATGGAGACCCAGTACTTC. Supplemented by reference TRBV30 and TRBJ2-5, the full variable domain reads SQTIHQWPATLVQPVGSPLSLECTVEGTSNPNLYWYRQAAGRGLQLLFYSVGIGQISSEVPQNLSASRPQDRQFILSSKKLLLSDSGFYLCANPDGMETQYFGPGTRLLVL.

The J gene is TRBJ2-7, the V gene TRBV5-6; D not resolved. The germline gives CDR1 SGHDT, CDR2 YYEEEE. CDR3 length: 14 amino acids. V lost 2 bases to trimming and J lost 6 bases, with 15 bases between them. CDR3 in amino acids: CASSFFPTTREQYF. The CDR3 nucleotides read TGTGCCAGCAGCTTTTTCCCCACCACTCGCGAGCAGTACTTC.

The chain employs TRBV6-1 and TRBJ2-7; the D is unclear. Trimming took off 2 bases at V and 1 base at J, with 12 bases between the two ends. This CDR3 has 15 amino acids. Germline assignment: CDR1 MNHNS and CDR2 SASEGT. The CDR3 region is CASSEMASGSYEQYF. Written as DNA, the CDR3 is TGTGCCAGCAGTGAAATGGCTAGTGGTTCCTACGAGCAGTACTTC.

The V gene is TRBV9, the J gene TRBJ1-5; D is undetermined. Trimming removed 0 bases from V and 9 bases from J, with 13 bases in between. The CDR3 has 14 residues. Per the germline V gene, CDR1 is SGDLS and CDR2 is YYNGEE. The CDR3 sequence: CASSVEGSLGPQHF. In DNA, the CDR3 is TGTGCCAGCAGCGTAGAGGGCAGCCTTGGGCCCCAGCATTTT. The complete variable domain, with remaining parts taken from reference TRBV9 and TRBJ1-5, reads DSGVTQTPKHLITATGQRVTLRCSPRSGDLSVYWYQQSLDQGLQFLIQYYNGEERAKGNILERFSAQQFPDLHSELNLSSLELGDSALYFCASSVEGSLGPQHFGDGTRLSIL.